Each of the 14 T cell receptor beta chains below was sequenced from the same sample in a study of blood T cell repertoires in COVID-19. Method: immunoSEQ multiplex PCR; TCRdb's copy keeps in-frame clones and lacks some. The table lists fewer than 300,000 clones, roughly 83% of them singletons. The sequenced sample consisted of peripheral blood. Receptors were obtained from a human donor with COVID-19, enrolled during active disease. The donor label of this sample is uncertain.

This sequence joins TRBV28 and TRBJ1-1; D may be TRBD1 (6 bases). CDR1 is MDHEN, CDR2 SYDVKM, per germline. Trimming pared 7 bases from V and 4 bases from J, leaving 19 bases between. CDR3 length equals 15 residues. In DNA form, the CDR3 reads TGTGCCAGCACCCCACTGGGGGGGGCTTTCACTGAAGCTTTCTTT. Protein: CASTPLGGAFTEAFF.

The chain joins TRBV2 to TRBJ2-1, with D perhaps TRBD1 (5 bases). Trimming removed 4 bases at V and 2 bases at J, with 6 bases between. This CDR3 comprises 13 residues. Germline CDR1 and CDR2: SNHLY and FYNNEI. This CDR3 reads CASSGTTYNEQFF. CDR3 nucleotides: TGTGCCAGCAGTGGGACAACCTACAATGAGCAGTTCTTC.

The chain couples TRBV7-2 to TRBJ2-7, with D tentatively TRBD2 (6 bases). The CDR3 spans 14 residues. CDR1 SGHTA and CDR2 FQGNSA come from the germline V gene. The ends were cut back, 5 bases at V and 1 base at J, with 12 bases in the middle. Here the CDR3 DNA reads TGTGCCAGCAGCCCCCGGGACTTATCCTACGAGCAGTACTTC. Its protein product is CASSPRDLSYEQYF.

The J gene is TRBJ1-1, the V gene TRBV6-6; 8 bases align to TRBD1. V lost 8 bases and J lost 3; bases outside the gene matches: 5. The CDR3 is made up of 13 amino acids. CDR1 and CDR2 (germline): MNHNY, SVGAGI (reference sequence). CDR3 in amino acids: CASSVQGDTEAFF. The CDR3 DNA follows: TGTGCCAGCTCAGTACAGGGGGACACTGAAGCTTTCTTT.

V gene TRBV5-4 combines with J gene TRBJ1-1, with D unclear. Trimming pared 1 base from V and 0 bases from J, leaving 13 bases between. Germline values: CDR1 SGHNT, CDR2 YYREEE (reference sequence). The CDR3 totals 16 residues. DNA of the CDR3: TGTGCCAGCAGCTTGTCCACCCGTACACTGAACACTGAAGCTTTCTTT. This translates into CASSLSTRTLNTEAFF.

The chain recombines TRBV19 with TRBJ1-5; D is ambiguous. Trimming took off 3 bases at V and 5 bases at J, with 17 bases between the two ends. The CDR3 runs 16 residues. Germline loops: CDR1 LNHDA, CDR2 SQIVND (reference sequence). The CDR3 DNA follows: TGTGCCAGTAGTATCATAGCGGGGATGCGGGATCAGCCCCAGCATTTT. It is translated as CASSIIAGMRDQPQHF.

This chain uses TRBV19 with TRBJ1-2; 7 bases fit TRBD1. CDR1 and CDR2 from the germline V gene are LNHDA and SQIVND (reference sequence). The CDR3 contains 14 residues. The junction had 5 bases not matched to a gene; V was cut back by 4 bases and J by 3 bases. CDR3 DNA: TGTGCCAGTAGTACCCAGGGGGATTACTATGGCTACACCTTC. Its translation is CASSTQGDYYGYTF.

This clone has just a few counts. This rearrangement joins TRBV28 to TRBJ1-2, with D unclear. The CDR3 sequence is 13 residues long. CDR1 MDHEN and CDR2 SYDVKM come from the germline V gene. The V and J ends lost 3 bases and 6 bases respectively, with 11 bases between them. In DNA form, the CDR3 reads TGTGCCAGCAGTTTGGACTCCGTAGATGGCTACACCTTC. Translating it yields CASSLDSVDGYTF.

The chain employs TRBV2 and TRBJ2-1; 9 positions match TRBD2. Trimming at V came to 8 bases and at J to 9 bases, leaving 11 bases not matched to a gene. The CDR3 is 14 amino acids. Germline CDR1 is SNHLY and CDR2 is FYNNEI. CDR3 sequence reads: CASQPLAGVGEQFF. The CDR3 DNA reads TGTGCCAGCCAACCTTTAGCGGGAGTGGGTGAGCAGTTCTTC.

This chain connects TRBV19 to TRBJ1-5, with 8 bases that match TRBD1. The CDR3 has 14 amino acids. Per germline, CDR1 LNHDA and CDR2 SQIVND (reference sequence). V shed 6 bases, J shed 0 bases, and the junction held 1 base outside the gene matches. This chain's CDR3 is CASRDRASNQPQHF. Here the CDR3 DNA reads TGTGCCAGTAGGGACAGGGCTAGCAATCAGCCCCAGCATTTT.

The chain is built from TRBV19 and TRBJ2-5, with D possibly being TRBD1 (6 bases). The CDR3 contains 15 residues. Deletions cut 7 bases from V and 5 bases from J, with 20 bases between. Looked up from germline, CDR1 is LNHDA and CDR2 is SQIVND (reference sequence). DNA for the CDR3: TGTGCCAGTACTCAAAACAGAGGGGGTGGGGAGACCCAGTACTTC. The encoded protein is CASTQNRGGGETQYF.

In DNA form, the CDR3 reads TGTGCCAGCAAGACGGTCCAAAGCGGAACGCAGTATTTT. As protein: CASKTVQSGTQYF. This chain connects TRBV27 to TRBJ2-3; possibly TRBD2 for D (5 bases). CDR1 MNHEY and CDR2 SMNVEV come from the germline V gene (reference sequence). The CDR3 is 13 residues long. The ends were cut back, 7 bases at V and 9 bases at J, with 17 bases in the middle.

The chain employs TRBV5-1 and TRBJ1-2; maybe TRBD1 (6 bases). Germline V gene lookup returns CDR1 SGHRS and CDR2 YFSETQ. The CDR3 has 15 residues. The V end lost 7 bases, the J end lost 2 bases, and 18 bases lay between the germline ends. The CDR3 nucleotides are TGCGCCAGCGTGTTGGGGGCCGGGAAGAACTATGGCTACACCTTC. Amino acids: CASVLGAGKNYGYTF.

The CDR3 DNA follows: TGTGCCAGCTCAGACGGACAGGGGTACTCTAATGAAAAACTGTTTTTT. Protein sequence: CASSDGQGYSNEKLFF. This chain uses TRBV18 with TRBJ1-4; 9 bases align to TRBD1. This CDR3 spans 16 amino acids. Germline CDR1 reads KGHSH; CDR2 reads LQKENI. The V segment lost 5 bases and the J segment 3 bases; nucleotides outside the gene matches: 7.